This record looks at one TCR beta chain sequence and its context. It lacks a known antigen. The record has no base qualities; no much larger clone is one base away. This entry comes from a study of shared clonotypes between healthy human individuals (dated by TCRdb to between 2020 and 2021). General notes on the study: The cohort comprised a couple of women and a few men aged 18 to 49 years. Each donor's leukapheresis produced roughly between about 0.8 and 8.9 billion PBMCs. Libraries were prepared and TCR repertoires were sequenced by different laboratories using diverse techniques, in order to increase sequencing depth and limit assay-specific biases. The study deeply sequenced blood TCR repertoires of five healthy adults to estimate repertoire size and the extent of clonotype sharing between individuals.

The CDR3, from cysteine to phenylalanine, totals 15 residues. The CDR3 DNA has 45 bases and is translated from base 1. V was cut back by 0 bases and J by 7 bases, leaving a gap of 12 bases between them. The germline V gene (reference sequence) sets CDR1 to LNHDA and CDR2 to SQIVND. The paper as a whole reports these results and caveats: Pairwise subsampling led to the expectation that sequencing depth would affect the degree of clonotype sharing among donors. The small number of donors limited the genetic and exposure-history diversity represented. Sampling was limited to blood, and TCR repertoires in tissue likely differ from TCR repertoires in blood.

TCR CDR3 regions were amplified from genomic DNA by multiplex PCR using the deep immunoSEQ assay. Extracted genomic DNA from each cell subset was distributed evenly across all wells of several immunoSEQ 96-well plates, and each plate was treated as a replicate. For unsorted PBMC, each replicate PCR was loaded with 250 to 300 ng genomic DNA, equivalent to tens of thousands of T cell genomes. Ten immunoSEQ deep assay plates were used to sequence unsorted PBMC genomic DNA. Purified libraries were measured with a Qubit 3.0 fluorometer, size-checked on a Bioanalyzer 2100, and measured again with the KAPA Library Quantification kit. Every immunoSEQ 96-well plate was sequenced on a dedicated single-read 150-cycle Illumina NextSeq 550 flow cell. As for the original processing: Because the immunoSEQ output held only junctional sequences and lacked quality scores, the filtering could not match the filtering applied to full-length reads. To assign V/J genes and CDR3, sequences were annotated using PyIR, a Python wrapper for IgBLAST v1.9, with IMGT germline references. Reads were removed for weak V/J assignments (E-value above 1e-6), missing CDR3, stop codons, out-of-frame junctions, or ambiguous translated residues. V3J clonotypes were defined by identical inferred V gene, J gene, and CDR3 amino acid sequence. To compute the percentage overlap between repertoires, the number of shared unique clonotypes was divided by the size of the smaller repertoire. RTK rarefaction, the Chao1 estimator, and Recon v2.1 estimates of unobserved clonotypes were used to assess repertoire richness. TCRdb stores this immuneACCESS table with in-frame sequences only. Part of the clones is absent; in the studies checked, under half of the shortfall reflects unresolved V genes, and no reason is known for the rest. Clone size and V and J calls were adopted from that table, with D and trimming inferred from the DNA. Across this sample there are 450,000 to 600,000 clones, with around 79% seen only once. Jointly, the top ten make up around 12% of the sample.

Healthy HIV-negative adults with no recently reported acute infections or vaccinations were included as donors. All donors were Caucasian adults living in Nashville, Tennessee, USA. For unsorted samples, 90 million to 95 million PBMCs were counted, and genomic DNA was extracted using the QIAamp DNA Blood Mini kit. Blood was collected by leukapheresis, and PBMCs were isolated by Ficoll-Histopaque density gradient centrifugation and then cryopreserved in liquid nitrogen vapor phase. The sequence was collected from a woman in her thirties or forties in good health. Some clones in this sample may be carry-over from other donors' samples. Sequenced input: PBMCs. Recombination connected TRBV19 to TRBJ1-4; TRBD1 is a weak D gene call, 5 bases matching. At the DNA level, the sequence is TGTGCCAGTAGTATAGAGGCCCTGGGGCGTGAAAAACTGTTTTTT. Protein translation: CASSIEALGREKLFF.